A single sample is the source of the 21 T cell receptor beta chains below, sequenced in a study of cytomegalovirus exposure and HLA in healthy donors. A multiplex PCR was run with 60 Vbeta primers and 13 Jbeta primers. TCRdb's table, derived via immunoSEQ multiplex PCR, lists solely in-frame clones and lacks some. The repertoire holds about 78,000 clones, with over 70% as singletons. The sequenced material came from PBMCs. The receptor source for this set is a male donor in good health and CMV-seronegative.

This clone was counted a single time. V and J are TRBV29-1 and TRBJ2-3; 9 nucleotides line up with TRBD1. CDR3 length: 14 residues. Trimming at V came to 1 base and at J to 3 bases, leaving 2 bases not matched to a gene. Germline loops: CDR1 SQVTM, CDR2 ANQGSEA. CDR3 nucleotide sequence: TGCAGCGTTGAAGGACAGGGGGATACAGATACGCAGTATTTT. Its protein is CSVEGQGDTDTQYF.

This clone was picked up a small number of times. V gene TRBV19 combines with J gene TRBJ1-5; perhaps TRBD1 as D (6 bases). V was shortened by 5 bases and J by 10 bases, with 18 bases between the two germline ends. CDR3 length equals 14 residues. CDR1 is LNHDA and CDR2 is SQIVND in the germline V gene (reference sequence). CDR3 protein: CASSYDRQLVPQHF. In DNA form, the CDR3 reads TGTGCCAGTAGTTATGACAGGCAATTGGTCCCCCAGCATTTT.

DNA for the CDR3: TGTGCCAGCAGCTTAGGGTGGGTCGGCAGGAGGGTCGAAAACTATGGCTACACCTTC. Protein product: CASSLGWVGRRVENYGYTF. The V gene is TRBV7-9, the J gene TRBJ1-2; D uncertain. Germline CDR1 and CDR2: SEHNR and FQNEAQ (reference sequence). The CDR3 runs 19 residues. V lost 1 base and J 2 bases, leaving 23 bases between the germline ends.

This sequence joins TRBV5-1 and TRBJ1-1; D not resolved. The CDR3 is made up of 12 amino acids. The ends were cut back, 0 bases at V and 7 bases at J, with 7 bases in the middle. CDR1 and CDR2 from the germline V gene are SGHRS and YFSETQ. The CDR3 DNA follows: TGCGCCAGCAGCTTGGATCAGTTTGAAGCTTTCTTT. This translates into CASSLDQFEAFF.

The CDR3 loop reads CASRGQGSYSNQPQHF. Written as DNA, the CDR3 is TGTGCCAGCAGGGGACAGGGGAGCTATAGCAATCAGCCCCAGCATTTT. The chain joins TRBV6-4 to TRBJ1-5, with 10 bases matching TRBD1. This CDR3 has 16 amino acids. J gave up 0 bases and V 6 bases, and 5 bases lay outside the gene matches. The germline V gene encodes CDR1 MRHNA and CDR2 SNTAGT.

The chain recombines TRBV7-8 with TRBJ2-2; 10 nucleotides agree with TRBD1. Losses at the gene ends were 6 bases for V and 6 bases for J; bases not matched to a gene: 4. The germline gives CDR1 SGHVS, CDR2 FQNEAQ. The CDR3 totals 14 residues. CDR3 DNA sequence: TGTGCCAGCAGAAGACAGGGGGCGGCCGGGGAGCTGTTTTTT. It codes for CASRRQGAAGELFF.

The chain couples TRBV7-9 to TRBJ2-2, with 8 nucleotides matching TRBD1. The germline V gene encodes CDR1 SEHNR and CDR2 FQNEAQ (reference sequence). V lost 5 bases and J lost 1; bases outside the gene matches: 6. The length of the CDR3 is 16 residues. As DNA, the CDR3 is TGTGCCAGCAGCCAAATAGGACAGGGGAACACCGGGGAGCTGTTTTTT. As protein: CASSQIGQGNTGELFF.

Points on this clone: The germline gene is not matched at one end of the junction; a read error may be the cause. V and J are TRBV2 and TRBJ1-2, with a possible D match to TRBD1 (6 bases). CDR1 SNHLY and CDR2 FYNNEI come from the germline V gene. This CDR3 has 12 residues. CDR3 sequence: CASSGTVYGYTF. The CDR3 bases are TGTGCCAGCAGTGGGACAGTCTATGGCTACACTTTC.

This rearrangement joins TRBV20-1 to TRBJ2-7; 7 positions match TRBD2. Germline assignment: CDR1 DFQATT and CDR2 SNEGSKA (reference sequence). V lost 7 bases, J lost 5 bases, and 5 bases stayed unmatched. The CDR3 is 11 amino acids. The CDR3 nucleotides read TGCAGTGGGGAGGGAGTTGACGAGCAGTACTTC. It codes for CSGEGVDEQYF.

The chain recombines TRBV5-8 with TRBJ1-1; 8 bases map to TRBD1. CDR3 length equals 15 residues. CDR1 and CDR2 (germline): SGHTS, YDEGEE. The V gene end was trimmed by 4 bases and the J gene end by 8 bases; junction bases not matched to a gene: 13. Here the CDR3 DNA reads TGTGCCAGCAGCCCGAGAAGGACAGGGAAGGGCGAAGCTTTCTTT. Translated, it gives CASSPRRTGKGEAFF.

V is TRBV6-5 and J is TRBJ1-5; D is uncertain. V lost 5 bases, J lost 0 bases, and 5 bases lay in between. The germline V gene has CDR1 MNHEY and CDR2 SVGAGI. The CDR3 is 13 amino acids. The CDR3 region has the DNA TGTGCCAGCAGTGAGTATAGCAATCAGCCCCAGCATTTT. Translation gives CASSEYSNQPQHF.

The chain recombines TRBV29-1 with TRBJ2-7; D perhaps matches TRBD2 (5 bases). The ends were cut back, 0 bases at V and 0 bases at J, with 12 bases in the middle. The CDR3 has 15 residues. The germline V gene has CDR1 SQVTM and CDR2 ANQGSEA. In nucleotides, the CDR3 is TGCAGCGTTGAAGATCGGAGCCGGGGCTCCTACGAGCAGTACTTC. Translated: CSVEDRSRGSYEQYF.

The chain combines TRBV10-3 with TRBJ1-2, with 8 positions matching TRBD1. This CDR3 spans 17 amino acids. Germline V lookup: CDR1 ENHRY, CDR2 SYGVKD. Trimming at V came to 1 base and at J to 3 bases, leaving 10 bases not matched to a gene. Written as DNA, the CDR3 is TGTGCCATCAGTGAGTTGGGGACAGGAAAAGGGCACTATGGCTACACCTTC. Amino acids: CAISELGTGKGHYGYTF.

The chain uses TRBV15 and TRBJ1-2; a possible D gene is TRBD1 (5 bases). Trimming removed 0 bases at V and 5 bases at J, with 19 bases between. CDR3 length equals 17 residues. The germline V gene has CDR1 LNHNV and CDR2 YYDKDF (reference sequence). CDR3 nucleotide sequence: TGTGCCACCAGCAGAGAAAAGGGCGGAAGGGGCCGGTATGGCTACACCTTC. Encoded protein: CATSREKGGRGRYGYTF.

Details on this clone: An end of the junction differs from the germline gene, which may be a read error. This chain connects TRBV7-9 to TRBJ2-7, with 11 bases identical to TRBD2. The CDR3 is made up of 18 amino acids. The germline V gene has CDR1 SEHNR and CDR2 FQNEAQ (reference sequence). As DNA, the CDR3 is TGTTCCAGCAGCTCCTACCCCTTAGCGGGGGGGTCCCCCTACGAGCAGTACTTC. Translated, it gives CSSSSYPLAGGSPYEQYF.

The table lists this clone with a count of one. The gene calls are TRBV5-1 and TRBJ2-5; possibly TRBD2 for D (7 bases). The CDR3 consists of 14 residues. Deletions cut 1 base from V and 5 bases from J, with 12 bases between. Per germline, CDR1 SGHRS and CDR2 YFSETQ. The CDR3 bases are TGCGCCAGCAGCTTGTGGCGGGGGCGGGAGACCCAGTACTTC. This sequence encodes CASSLWRGRETQYF. The whole variable domain, filled in from reference TRBV5-1 and TRBJ2-5, reads KAGVTQTPRYLIKTRGQQVTLSCSPISGHRSVSWYQQTPGQGLQFLFEYFSETQRNKGNFPGRFSGRQFSNSRSEMNVSTLELGDSALYLCASSLWRGRETQYFGPGTRLLVL.

The chain has TRBV13 and TRBJ2-3, with D maybe TRBD1 (6 bases). This CDR3 has 15 amino acids. V was pared by 4 bases and J by 2 bases, with 13 bases between. Germline CDR1 PRHDT, CDR2 FYEKMQ (reference sequence). This CDR3 is CASSSGGRVTDTQYF. Here the CDR3 DNA reads TGTGCCAGCAGCTCTGGGGGCAGGGTCACAGATACGCAGTATTTT.

This clone has only a few counts. This rearrangement joins TRBV15 to TRBJ2-1; no definite D call. CDR3 length: 12 amino acids. The germline V gene encodes CDR1 LNHNV and CDR2 YYDKDF (reference sequence). V lost 1 base to trimming and J lost 12 bases, with 10 bases between them. The CDR3 spells CATSRVRNRQFF. The CDR3 DNA reads TGTGCCACCAGCAGAGTTCGTAATAGGCAGTTCTTC.

As for this clone: One end of the junction does not line up with germline, which may come from a read error. V gene TRBV4-3 combines with J gene TRBJ1-2; no firm D call. From germline, CDR1 is LGHNA and CDR2 YSLEER. The CDR3 covers 13 residues. The CDR3 bases are TGCGCCAGCAGCCAAGAACCCGGGTATGGCTACCCCTTC. Translation gives CASSQEPGYGYPF.

The chain couples TRBV10-1 to TRBJ2-3; D gene ambiguous. From germline, CDR1 is WNHNN and CDR2 SYGVQD (reference sequence). The CDR3 is 14 amino acids. Trimming took 4 bases from V and 0 from J, leaving 8 bases between them. The CDR3 is CASSVAVSTDTQYF. CDR3 sequence (DNA): TGCGCCAGCAGTGTTGCGGTGAGCACAGATACGCAGTATTTT.

CDR3 in DNA: TGCGCCAGCAGCCAAGGCCTCGGGGTTACGGGACAGTCCGCATTAAGACGAGGCTACACCTTC. As protein: CASSQGLGVTGQSALRRGYTF. The V gene is TRBV4-3, the J gene TRBJ1-2; 7 positions agree with TRBD1. This CDR3 is 21 amino acids long. Germline-derived CDR1 and CDR2 are LGHNA and YSLEER. Unmatched junction bases numbered 28, after V lost 1 base and J lost 8 bases.